This T cell receptor beta chain was recorded in a study of PD-1 blockade in classical Hodgkin lymphoma. Overall study: Intravenous infusions of nivolumab 3 mg/kg reached patients every 2 weeks.

TCRdb's copy holds only in-frame clones and misses some; the assay was immunoSEQ multiplex PCR. The sample includes 80,000 to 100,000 clones, about 92% of them seen just once. Time point of the sample: cycle 4 day 1 (C4D1), after less than seven weeks of nivolumab. There was relapse after autologous stem cell transplantation in every patient, and there was variation in brentuximab vedotin exposure. On this clone: Antigen unknown.

The CDR3 runs 14 residues. CDR1 is SGHRS, CDR2 YFSETQ, per germline. The V end was cut by 3 bases, the J end by 0 bases, with 10 bases between. Whole-study results and caveats: The origin of the repertoire differences remains undefined, with disease activity or prior therapy as possible causes.

The source is a human donor with classical Hodgkin lymphoma. The genes are TRBV5-1 and TRBJ2-7, with a weak D call TRBD2 (6 bases). This specimen consisted of peripheral blood mononuclear cells (PBMCs), obtained before the fourth cycle of nivolumab. CDR3 nucleotide sequence: TGCGCCAGCAGCTGGAGGGACGGCTCCTACGAGCAGTACTTC. Its translation: CASSWRDGSYEQYF.